Listed below are T cell receptor beta chains from one sample, sequenced in a study of control samples from healthy donors and cancer patients. Sequencing used immunoSEQ multiplex PCR; TCRdb keeps in-frame clones, though not all of them. The table records 140,000 or so clones, around 94% of them present only once. The source material was PBMCs. These receptors were obtained from a man aged 60-69 years with colorectal cancer. Each CDR3 is given with its conserved first and last residue. D genes are given only for firm matches. Clone size appears in some rows only: once, few, many, or a class for an expanded clone.

J | size | V | D | DNA | CDR3
TRBJ2-1 | NA | TRBV5-1 | TRBD2 | TGCGCCAGCAGCTTGTCCACCGTCGGGAGGGGCGCTTGGCCACCTAGACAAGGGAATGAGCAGTTCTTC | CASSLSTVGRGAWPPRQGNEQFF
TRBJ2-7 | NA | TRBV9 | TRBD1 | TGTGCCAGCAGCGAGACAGGGGAAGATTACGAGCAGTACTTC | CASSETGEDYEQYF
TRBJ1-1 | NA | TRBV5-1 | NA | TGCGCCGGCAGCGTGGGACGGTCGAACACTGAAGCTTTCTTT | CAGSVGRSNTEAFF
TRBJ2-5 | NA | TRBV7-6 | TRBD2 | TGTGCCAGCAGCCCCAGGCCCGCCGGGGGGGACGAGACCCAGTACTTC | CASSPRPAGGDETQYF
TRBJ1-1 | NA | TRBV5-1 | NA | TGCGCCAGCAGCGGAGACGGTGGGGGTGAAGCTTTCTTT | CASSGDGGGEAFF
TRBJ1-4 | once | TRBV7-2 | TRBD1 | TGTGCCAGCAGCTTGAACAGGGGAGCTAATGAAAAACTGTTTTTT | CASSLNRGANEKLFF
TRBJ1-1 | NA | TRBV5-1 | NA | TGCGCCAGCAGCTTGGCCTGGGGTTCCGATGAAGCTTTCTTT | CASSLAWGSDEAFF
TRBJ1-2 | NA | TRBV7-9 | NA | TGTGCCAGCAGCCCTAATAGTGCGGTCCCGACGCCGGGCGGCTACACCTTC | CASSPNSAVPTPGGYTF
TRBJ2-2 | NA | TRBV7-6 | NA | TGTGCCAGCAGCTTGGAGGGGGCGGGCACCGGGGAGCTGTTTTTT | CASSLEGAGTGELFF
TRBJ1-2 | few | TRBV12-3/TRBV12-4 | NA | TGTGCCAGCCGCAGTGGGCACCATCCTGGCTACACCTTC | CASRSGHHPGYTF
TRBJ2-7 | once | TRBV9 | TRBD1 | TGTGCCAGCAGCGAAGGCCGGGACAGCTACAACGAGCAGTACTTC | CASSEGRDSYNEQYF
TRBJ2-1 | NA | TRBV5-1 | NA | TGCGCCAGCAGCTTGCAGGGGAGCTCCTACAATGAGCAGTTCTTC | CASSLQGSSYNEQFF
TRBJ2-7 | NA | TRBV13 | NA | TGTGCCAGCAGCTTAGCTGGGCAGGGGGGCAACGAGCAGTACTTC | CASSLAGQGGNEQYF
TRBJ1-2 | NA | TRBV10-3 | NA | TGTGCCATCAGTGCCGGGACGCGCTATGGCTACACCTTC | CAISAGTRYGYTF
TRBJ1-2 | NA | TRBV29-1 | NA | TGCAGCGTTGAGCCAGCGGGGGGGCTTCGGTACTATGGCTACACCTTC | CSVEPAGGLRYYGYTF
TRBJ2-3 | NA | TRBV5-1 | TRBD1 | TGCGCCAGCAGCCTGAGGACAGGGACAGATACGCAGTATTTT | CASSLRTGTDTQYF
TRBJ1-2 | NA | TRBV6-5 | TRBD1 | TGTGCCAGCAGAGGGACAGGGGCTAACTATGGCTACACCTTC | CASRGTGANYGYTF
TRBJ2-5 | NA | TRBV4-2 | TRBD2 | TGTGCCAGCAGCGCCTTAGCGGGGGGCGGTGAGACCCAGTACTTC | CASSALAGGGETQYF
TRBJ1-5 | NA | TRBV28 | TRBD1 | TGTGCCAGCAGTTCCCACACTTCAGGGGGTTATCAGCCCCAGCATTTT | CASSSHTSGGYQPQHF
TRBJ1-1 | NA | TRBV5-6 | NA | TGTGCCAGCAGCTTACGACAGCTGAACACTGAAGCTTTCTTT | CASSLRQLNTEAFF
TRBJ2-5 | NA | TRBV28 | NA | TGTGCCAGCAGTTTATTTCAGGGGAACCAAGAGACCCAGTACTTC | CASSLFQGNQETQYF
TRBJ1-4 | NA | TRBV10-1 | TRBD1 | TGCGCCAGCAGTGAGGACAGGGAAGATGAAAAACTGTTTTTT | CASSEDREDEKLFF
TRBJ1-1 | NA | TRBV6-5 | NA | TGTGCCAGCAGTTACCGGGTTCCGAACACTGAAGCTTTCTTT | CASSYRVPNTEAFF
TRBJ2-1 | NA | TRBV24-1 | NA | TGTGCCACCAGTGATTCTGGGGAGCAGTTCTTC | CATSDSGEQFF
TRBJ2-7 | NA | TRBV20-1 | NA | TGCAGTGCTATCCAGGGTTACGAGCAGTACTTC | CSAIQGYEQYF
TRBJ1-1 | NA | TRBV6-2/TRBV6-3 | NA | TGTGCCAGCAGTTACAGTGGGCCAGGGTTGGCTTTCTTT | CASSYSGPGLAFF
TRBJ2-1 | NA | TRBV19 | NA | TGTGCCAGTAGTTTCGGACTTGAGGGGTATGAGCAGTTCTTC | CASSFGLEGYEQFF
TRBJ2-3 | NA | TRBV5-8 | NA | TGTGCCAGCAGCATACCGTTGGGGGATCCCACAGATACGCAGTATTTT | CASSIPLGDPTDTQYF
TRBJ2-6 | NA | TRBV5-4 | TRBD1 | TGTGCCAGCAGCTGGGACAGGGTAGCTGGGGCCAACGTCCTGACTTTC | CASSWDRVAGANVLTF
TRBJ2-1 | NA | TRBV18 | NA | TGTGCCAGCTCACCCTCCGTGGTGGATGAGCAGTTCTTC | CASSPSVVDEQFF
TRBJ1-4 | NA | TRBV7-6 | NA | TGTGCCAGCAGCTTACTGTCGCCTGAAAAACTGTTTTTT | CASSLLSPEKLFF
TRBJ1-5 | NA | TRBV7-6 | NA | TGTGCCAGCAGCTTAGGAACTCCCCAGGGAAATCAGCCCCAGCATTTT | CASSLGTPQGNQPQHF
TRBJ2-2 | few | TRBV5-1 | TRBD1 | TGCGCCAGCAGCTTGGCCACGGACAGGACCGGGGAGCTGTTTTTT | CASSLATDRTGELFF
TRBJ2-1 | NA | TRBV9 | NA | TGTGCCAGCAGCGCTACGTCGACAGTCCGACCGAAAAATGAGCAGTTCTTC | CASSATSTVRPKNEQFF
TRBJ2-4 | NA | TRBV25-1 | TRBD1 | TGTGCCAGCAGTGATCCTGTCAGGGGGAAAAACATTCAGTACTTC | CASSDPVRGKNIQYF
TRBJ1-2 | NA | TRBV27 | TRBD1 | TGTGCCAGCAGTTACGGACAGGGGGCTAACTATGGCTACACCTTC | CASSYGQGANYGYTF
TRBJ1-5 | NA | TRBV5-8 | NA | TGTGCCAGCAGCGGCGGTAGGACCCATAGCAATCAGCCCCAGCATTTT | CASSGGRTHSNQPQHF
TRBJ1-6 | NA | TRBV18 | NA | TGTGCCAGCTCACCACCGTCCAGCCCCAATTCACCCCTCCACTTT | CASSPPSSPNSPLHF
TRBJ1-5 | NA | TRBV30 | NA | TGTGCCTGGAGTGTACCTGGATCGGACCAGCCCCAGCATTTT | CAWSVPGSDQPQHF
TRBJ2-5 | NA | TRBV12-3/TRBV12-4 | NA | TGTGCCAGCAGTCCGCCGAATTGGGAGACCCAGTACTTC | CASSPPNWETQYF
TRBJ2-5 | few | TRBV7-9 | NA | TGTGCCAGCAGCACCGGGACTGGCTCCCAACGACAAGAGACCCAGTACTTC | CASSTGTGSQRQETQYF
TRBJ2-5 | NA | TRBV7-2 | TRBD2 | TGTGCCAGCAGCTTAGATCGCGGGGGGGCTTCGGAGACCCAGTACTTC | CASSLDRGGASETQYF
TRBJ1-3 | NA | TRBV10-3 | NA | TGTGCCATCAGCGTAGTCCCCCAGGGCAACACCATATATTTT | CAISVVPQGNTIYF
TRBJ2-1 | NA | TRBV28 | TRBD1 | TGTGCCAGCAGTCTATCCAGACAGGGTTTGTTCTTC | CASSLSRQGLFF
TRBJ2-5 | NA | TRBV7-2 | TRBD2 | TGTGCCAGCAGCCCTTCGACTAGCGGGGGCCCGAAGACCCAGTACTTC | CASSPSTSGGPKTQYF
TRBJ1-2 | NA | TRBV4-2 | NA | TGTGCCAGCAGCCAAGATCTTGACGGAGTCTATGGCTACACCTTC | CASSQDLDGVYGYTF
TRBJ1-1 | NA | TRBV9 | NA | TGTGCCAGCAGCGTAGAGGGGCTCACGAACACTGAAGCTTTCTTT | CASSVEGLTNTEAFF
TRBJ2-5 | NA | TRBV15 | NA | TGTGCCACCAGCAGATTCCCGGGCCAAGAGACCCAGTACTTC | CATSRFPGQETQYF
TRBJ1-2 | NA | TRBV30 | NA | TGTGCCTGGAGTGTACTAAGTGGCTACACCTTC | CAWSVLSGYTF
TRBJ1-1 | once | TRBV6-2/TRBV6-3 | NA | TGTGCCAGCAGTCAACACACCGTGGGCACTGAAGCTTTCTTT | CASSQHTVGTEAFF
TRBJ1-2 | NA | TRBV7-2 | NA | TGTGCCAGCAGCTCCCTACAGGCCGACTATGGCTACACCTTC | CASSSLQADYGYTF
TRBJ1-5 | NA | TRBV3-1/TRBV3-2 | TRBD1 | TGTGCCAGCAGCCCCCATCCGGGACAGGATAGCAATCAGCCCCAGCATTTT | CASSPHPGQDSNQPQHF
TRBJ1-5 | NA | TRBV6-5 | NA | TGTGCCAGCCAAAAGGGTGGGGCTCAGCCCCAGCATTTT | CASQKGGAQPQHF
TRBJ1-1 | NA | TRBV27 | TRBD1 | TGTGCCAGCAGTTTAACAGGGGTTGGCACTGAAGCTTTCTTT | CASSLTGVGTEAFF